This TCR beta chain was captured by sequencing in a study of blood T cell repertoires in COVID-19. Residents of 24 US areas, aged about 18 to 100 years, made up the participants. J lost 12 bases, V lost 3 bases, and 9 bases had no gene match. CDR3 length equals 15 residues. The V gene's germline CDR1 is SGHTA and CDR2 FQGNSA. The method was immunoSEQ multiplex PCR; TCRdb's version includes in-frame clones alone and lacks a portion of them. In the table there are about 230,000 clones, approximately 89% of which are singletons. The rearrangement uses TRBV7-2 and TRBJ1-6; 9 bases line up with TRBD1. The sequenced material came from PBMCs or T cells enriched from blood (not recorded which). This clonotype was obtained from a woman aged 25-40 years with acute COVID-19. The CDR3 region is CASSLPGQGVQPLHF. CDR3 in DNA: TGTGCCAGCAGCTTGCCGGGACAGGGAGTACAACCCCTCCACTTT.